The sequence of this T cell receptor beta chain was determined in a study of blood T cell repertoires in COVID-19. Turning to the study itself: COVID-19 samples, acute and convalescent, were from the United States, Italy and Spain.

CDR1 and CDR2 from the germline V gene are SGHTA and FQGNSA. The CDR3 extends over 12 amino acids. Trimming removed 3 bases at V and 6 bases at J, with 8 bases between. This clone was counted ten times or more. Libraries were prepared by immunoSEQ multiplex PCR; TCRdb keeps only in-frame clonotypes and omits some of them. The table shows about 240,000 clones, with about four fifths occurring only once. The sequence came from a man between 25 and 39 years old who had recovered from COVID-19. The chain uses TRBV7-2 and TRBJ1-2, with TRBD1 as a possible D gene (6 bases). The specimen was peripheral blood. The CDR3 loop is CASSFDRNGYTF. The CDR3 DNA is TGTGCCAGCAGCTTCGACAGGAATGGCTACACCTTC.